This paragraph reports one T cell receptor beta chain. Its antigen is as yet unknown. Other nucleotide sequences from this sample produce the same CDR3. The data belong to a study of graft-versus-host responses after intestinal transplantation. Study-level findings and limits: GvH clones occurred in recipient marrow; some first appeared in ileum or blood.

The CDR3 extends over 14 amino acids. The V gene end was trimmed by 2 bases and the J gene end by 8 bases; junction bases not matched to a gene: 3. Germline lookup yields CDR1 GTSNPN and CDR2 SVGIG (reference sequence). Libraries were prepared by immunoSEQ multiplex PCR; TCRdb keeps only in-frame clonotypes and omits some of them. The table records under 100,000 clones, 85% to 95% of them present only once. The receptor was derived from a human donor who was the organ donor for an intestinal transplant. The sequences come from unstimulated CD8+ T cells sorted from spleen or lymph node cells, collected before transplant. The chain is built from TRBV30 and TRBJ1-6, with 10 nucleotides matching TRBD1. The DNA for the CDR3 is TGTGCCTGGAGTAAGGGACAGGGGTATTCACCCCTCCACTTT. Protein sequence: CAWSKGQGYSPLHF.